The source of this T cell receptor beta chain is a study of neurological immune-mediated disorders. Synthesis of cDNA used 5'RACE (with 10-nucleotide random UMIs). Per sequencing run, 15-18 subjects together gave over 160 million TCR-beta sequences. TCRdb used MiXCR to reprocess the 5' RACE reads, holding one entry per CDR3 protein. This sample has about 43,000 distinct CDR3 sequences, with approximately 11% found just once. Per germline, CDR1 SGHNT and CDR2 YYREEE (reference sequence). This CDR3 is built from 15 residues. Trimming at V came to 4 bases and at J to 3 bases, leaving 9 bases not matched to a gene. This clonotype occurred many times. Its antigen remains unknown. General observations from the study: HTLV-1-associated myelopathy had the most TCR clonal expansion, and multiple sclerosis had the least, less than healthy controls.

From 2 million PBMCs stored at -80 C, the unsorted libraries were generated. This sequence was found in a female donor in good health. Material for sequencing was PBMCs. The rearrangement links TRBV5-4 to TRBJ2-7; TRBD2 matches 8 bases. CDR3 sequence reads: CASSDGGTSDYEQYF. CDR3 DNA sequence: TGTGCCAGCAGCGACGGCGGGACTAGTGACTACGAGCAGTACTTC. Looking up the rest from reference TRBV5-4 and TRBJ2-7 gives the full variable domain: ETGVTQSPTHLIKTRGQQVTLRCSSQSGHNTVSWYQQALGQGPQFIFQYYREEENGRGNFPPRFSGLQFPNYSSELNVNALELDDSALYLCASSDGGTSDYEQYFGPGTRLTVT.